This T cell receptor beta chain is from a study of T-cell memory formation after mild COVID-19. TCRdb re-called the 5' RACE reads through MiXCR, storing one row per CDR3 protein. The table lists 430,000 or so distinct CDR3 sequences, nearly 25% of them singletons. As concerns this clonotype: Antigen unknown.

Whole-study results and caveats: Confirmation of SARS-CoV-2 specificity was lacking for second-wave clones peaking day 37.

Sequenced input: PBMCs or a T cell subset sorted from them (not recorded which). This receptor was obtained from an adult woman who had mild COVID-19 (a few samples of this study predate the infection). Cell type and time point are not known.

The CDR3 is CASSQGTDRVSYEQYF. The CDR3, as DNA: TGCGCCAGCAGCCAAGGAACGGACAGGGTCTCCTACGAGCAGTACTTC. J is TRBJ2-7 and V is TRBV4-1, with TRBD1 matching over 8 bases. CDR3 size: 16 residues. Germline V gene data show CDR1 as MGHRA and CDR2 as YSYEKL. V shed 1 base and J 0 bases; nucleotides not matched to a gene: 5.